Given below is one T cell receptor (beta chain) in context. Its target is not known. These data belong to a study of OX40 agonist ivuxolimab in advanced cancers. Study in general: Patients treated during dose escalation were battling hepatocellular carcinoma, melanoma, renal cell or head and neck cancer. Therapy given before enrollment (anti-PD-1, anti-PD-L1 or anti-CTLA-4) was allowed, and roughly 42% had some.

CDR3 length: 15 residues. After removal of 6 bases from V and 8 bases from J, the junction contained 13 bases not matched to a gene. CDR1 is SGHRS, CDR2 YFSETQ, per germline. General study findings and limits: In CD8+ T cells, expanded clones were on average more numerous than in CD4+. The study did not work out the antigen specificity of the expanded peripheral T cells.

The protocol was immunoSEQ multiplex PCR, while the TCRdb copy is restricted to in-frame clones and leaves out a portion. The sample lists 60,000 or so clones; roughly 87% were seen once. The sequence derives from an adult with an advanced solid tumor such as melanoma, head and neck, liver or kidney cancer. The source material was CD4+ or CD8+ T cells sorted from blood, sampled in a trial of the OX40 agonist ivuxolimab. The J gene is TRBJ2-1, the V gene TRBV5-1, with TRBD2 identical over 8 bases. CDR3 residues: CASKGPGLDVHEQFF. DNA for the CDR3: TGCGCCAGCAAAGGTCCGGGACTAGATGTCCATGAGCAGTTCTTC.